A single sample is the source of the 3 T cell receptor beta chains below, sequenced in a study of PD-L1 blockade in urothelial cancer. The repertoire was sequenced with immunoSEQ multiplex PCR; TCRdb's copy has only in-frame clones and lacks some. This sample has about 32,000 clones, with around 34% found just once. The sample here was tumor tissue, taken before atezolizumab (anti-PD-L1) treatment. These receptor sequences come from a man between 60 and 70 years old with urothelial cancer.

This chain links TRBV30 with TRBJ2-5, with unresolved D. Germline V gene data show CDR1 as GTSNPN and CDR2 as SVGIG (reference sequence). Deletions cut 0 bases from V and 4 bases from J, with 6 bases between. The CDR3 loop spans 12 amino acids. CDR3 loop: CAWSVGGETQYF. Here the CDR3 DNA reads TGTGCCTGGAGTGTAGGCGGAGAGACCCAGTACTTC.

CDR3 bases: TGCGCCAGCAGCTTGGAGGTGCGGGAGGGAAACGAGCAGTACTTC. Residues: CASSLEVREGNEQYF. V usage is TRBV5-1 and J usage is TRBJ2-7; the match to TRBD2 covers 9 bases. This CDR3 has 15 residues. In germline, CDR1 is SGHRS, CDR2 YFSETQ. The J segment lost 5 bases and the V segment lost 0 bases, leaving 6 bases of the junction unmatched. Supplemented by reference TRBV5-1 and TRBJ2-7, the full variable domain reads KAGVTQTPRYLIKTRGQQVTLSCSPISGHRSVSWYQQTPGQGLQFLFEYFSETQRNKGNFPGRFSGRQFSNSRSEMNVSTLELGDSALYLCASSLEVREGNEQYFGPGTRLTVT.

This clone was detected only a few times. Written as DNA, the CDR3 is TGTGCCAGCAGCCGAGTAGCGGGACCTAGCACAGATACGCAGTATTTT. It yields the protein CASSRVAGPSTDTQYF. The rearrangement uses TRBV6-8 and TRBJ2-3; 8 bases agree with TRBD2. V lost 6 bases and J lost 0; bases outside the gene matches: 8. The germline CDR1 and CDR2 sequences are MNHGY and SAAAGT. This CDR3 is built from 16 residues.